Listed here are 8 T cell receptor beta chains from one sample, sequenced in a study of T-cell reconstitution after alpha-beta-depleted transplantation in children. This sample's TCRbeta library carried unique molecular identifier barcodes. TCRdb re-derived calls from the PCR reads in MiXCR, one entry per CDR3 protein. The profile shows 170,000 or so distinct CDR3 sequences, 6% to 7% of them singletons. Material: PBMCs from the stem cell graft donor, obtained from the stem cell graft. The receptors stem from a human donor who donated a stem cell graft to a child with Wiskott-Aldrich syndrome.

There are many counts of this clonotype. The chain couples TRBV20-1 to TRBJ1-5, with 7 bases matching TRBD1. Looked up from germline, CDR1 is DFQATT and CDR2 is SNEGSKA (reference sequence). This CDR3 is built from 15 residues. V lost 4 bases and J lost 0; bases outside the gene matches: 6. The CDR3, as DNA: TGCAGTGCTACGGACAGGACTTATAGCAATCAGCCCCAGCATTTT. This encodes CSATDRTYSNQPQHF.

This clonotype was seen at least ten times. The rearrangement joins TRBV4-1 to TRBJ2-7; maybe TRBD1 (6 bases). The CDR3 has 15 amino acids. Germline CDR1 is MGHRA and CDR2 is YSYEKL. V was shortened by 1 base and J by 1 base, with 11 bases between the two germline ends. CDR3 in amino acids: CASSQAQGTSYEQYF. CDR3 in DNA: TGCGCCAGCAGCCAAGCGCAGGGGACGTCCTACGAGCAGTACTTC.

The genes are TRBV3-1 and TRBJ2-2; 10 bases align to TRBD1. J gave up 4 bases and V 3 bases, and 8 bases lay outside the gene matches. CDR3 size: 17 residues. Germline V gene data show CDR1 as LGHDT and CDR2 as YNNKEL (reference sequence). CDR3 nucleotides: TGTGCCAGCAGCCACCGAACCGGGACAGGGGTCACCGGGGAGCTGTTTTTT. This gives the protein CASSHRTGTGVTGELFF.

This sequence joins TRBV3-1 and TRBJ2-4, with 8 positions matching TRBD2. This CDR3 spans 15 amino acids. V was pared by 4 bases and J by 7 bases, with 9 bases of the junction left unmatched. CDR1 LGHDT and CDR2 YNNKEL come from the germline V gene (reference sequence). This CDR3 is CASSPSGTGGNIQYF. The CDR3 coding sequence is TGTGCCAGCAGCCCTTCCGGGACGGGGGGGAACATTCAGTACTTC.

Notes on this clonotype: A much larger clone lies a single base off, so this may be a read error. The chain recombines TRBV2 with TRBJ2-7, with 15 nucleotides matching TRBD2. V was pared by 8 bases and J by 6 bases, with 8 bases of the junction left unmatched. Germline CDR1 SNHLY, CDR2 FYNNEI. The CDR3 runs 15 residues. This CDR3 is CASCREGLAGGEQYF. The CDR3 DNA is TGTGCCAGCTGCCGCGAGGGACTAGCGGGGGGCGAGCAGTACTTC.

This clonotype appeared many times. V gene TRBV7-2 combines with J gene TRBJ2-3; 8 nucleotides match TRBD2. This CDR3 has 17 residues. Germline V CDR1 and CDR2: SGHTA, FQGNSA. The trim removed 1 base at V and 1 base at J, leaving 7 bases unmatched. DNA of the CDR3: TGTGCCAGCAGCTTAGTTTCTAGCGGGCCCCGCACAGATACGCAGTATTTT. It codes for CASSLVSSGPRTDTQYF.

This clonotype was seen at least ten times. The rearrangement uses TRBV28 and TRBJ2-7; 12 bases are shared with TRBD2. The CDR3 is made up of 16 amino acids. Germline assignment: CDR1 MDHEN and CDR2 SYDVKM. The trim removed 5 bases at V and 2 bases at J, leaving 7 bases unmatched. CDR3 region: CASSTNRLAGAYEQYF. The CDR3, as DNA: TGTGCCAGCAGTACGAACCGACTAGCGGGGGCCTACGAGCAGTACTTC.

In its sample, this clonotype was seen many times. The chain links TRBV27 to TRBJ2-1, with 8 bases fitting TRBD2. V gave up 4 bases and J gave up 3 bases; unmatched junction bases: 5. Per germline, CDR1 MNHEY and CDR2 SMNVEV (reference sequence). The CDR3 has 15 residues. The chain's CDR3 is CASSSPAGVYNEQFF. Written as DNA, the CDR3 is TGTGCCAGCAGTTCCCCAGCGGGGGTCTACAATGAGCAGTTCTTC.